The sequence of this T cell receptor (beta chain) was determined in a study of T-cell memory formation after mild COVID-19. TCRdb used MiXCR to reprocess the 5' RACE reads, holding one entry per CDR3 protein. Among 100,000 to 150,000 distinct CDR3 sequences listed, over 15% were seen once. The V end lost 8 bases, the J end lost 6 bases, and 16 bases lay between the germline ends. Per the germline V gene, CDR1 is SEHNR and CDR2 is FQNEAQ (reference sequence). The CDR3 has 13 residues. The material sequenced was PBMCs or a T cell subset sorted from them (not recorded which). This chain uses TRBV7-9 with TRBJ1-1; D is uncertain. This clonotype was obtained from a man aged 18 to 29 who had mild COVID-19 (a few samples of this study predate the infection). Cell type and time point are not known. The CDR3 region has the DNA TGTGCCAGCCTGCTAGGGCAGGCGGCTGAAGCTTTCTTT. Translated, it gives CASLLGQAAEAFF.